This is a list of T cell receptor beta chains from one sample in a study of blood T cell repertoires in COVID-19. The repertoire was sequenced with immunoSEQ multiplex PCR; TCRdb's copy has only in-frame clones and lacks some. The data hold fewer than 350,000 clones, with 86% observed a single time. The sequencing input was peripheral blood. The receptors come from a woman aged 70-85 years with COVID-19, enrolled during active disease. The CDR3 runs from the conserved cysteine through the conserved F or W. The D gene is left open where the match is weak. Expanded clones are given a class, and other clones once, few, many or no size at all.

size | J | V | length | D | DNA | CDR3
- | TRBJ1-2 | TRBV18 | 14 | TRBD1 | TGTGCCAGCTCACCACAGGGACAGGGATATGGCTACACCTTC | CASSPQGQGYGYTF
- | TRBJ1-1 | TRBV29-1 | 11 | - | TGCAGCGTGGGAGGAGACACTGAAGCTTTCTTT | CSVGGDTEAFF
- | TRBJ2-7 | TRBV4-1 | 16 | TRBD1 | TGCGCCAGCCGGTCCTCGGGGACAGGGGGATTGGGCGAGCAGTACTTC | CASRSSGTGGLGEQYF
few | TRBJ2-1 | TRBV5-1 | 15 | TRBD2 | TGCGCCAGCAGCTATTCTAGCGGGGGTTACAATGAGCAGTTCTTC | CASSYSSGGYNEQFF
few | TRBJ1-6 | TRBV3-1/TRBV3-2 | 13 | - | TGTGCCAGCAGCCAAGGGGCTTGGTCACCCCTCCACTTT | CASSQGAWSPLHF
- | TRBJ2-4 | TRBV4-1 | 16 | - | TGCGCCAGCAGCCCCAGTCTTGACTTAGCCAAAAACATTCAGTACTTC | CASSPSLDLAKNIQYF
once | TRBJ2-7 | TRBV19 | 13 | TRBD1 | TGTGCCAGTAGGGGGACAGGGGGACGCGAGCAGTACTTC | CASRGTGGREQYF
- | TRBJ2-1 | TRBV5-5 | 15 | TRBD2 | TGTGCCAGCAGCCCCGGACTAGCGGGGGGTCGTATGGAGTTCTTC | CASSPGLAGGRMEFF
- | TRBJ2-5 | TRBV5-1 | 15 | TRBD2 | TGCGCCAGCAGATTCGGGGGGTCGGCCCAAGAGACCCAGTACTTC | CASRFGGSAQETQYF
once | TRBJ2-1 | TRBV11-3 | 18 | TRBD1 | TGTGCCAGCAGCTTAGATTCAACCGGGACAGGGTGGGGAGGAGAGCAGTTCTTC | CASSLDSTGTGWGGEQFF
- | TRBJ1-2 | TRBV12-3/TRBV12-4 | 12 | - | TGTGCCAGCAGTTTAGGCAGGGTTGCATACACCTTC | CASSLGRVAYTF
- | TRBJ2-5 | TRBV2 | 14 | TRBD1 | TGTGCCAGCAGTGGGGACAGGGGGCGAGAGACCCAGTACTTC | CASSGDRGRETQYF
- | TRBJ1-2 | TRBV4-1 | 13 | - | TGCGCCAGCAGCCAAGTACAAGGGGAAGGCTACACCTTC | CASSQVQGEGYTF
once | TRBJ1-2 | TRBV12-3/TRBV12-4 | 13 | - | TGTGCCAGCAGTTTTTTACAGGGCTATGGCTACACCTTC | CASSFLQGYGYTF
- | TRBJ2-2 | TRBV5-5 | 15 | TRBD2 | TGTGCCAGCAGTAGTGATAGCGGGTTCACCGGGGAGCTGTTTTTT | CASSSDSGFTGELFF
- | TRBJ1-1 | TRBV5-1 | 13 | - | TGCGCCAGCAGCTCTCCGGGGAACACTGAAGCTTTCTTT | CASSSPGNTEAFF
- | TRBJ1-1 | TRBV2 | 14 | - | TGTGCCAGCACCACCGGACAGATGGGCACTGAAGCTTTCTTT | CASTTGQMGTEAFF
- | TRBJ1-1 | TRBV29-1 | 11 | - | TGCAGCGTTCAACAGTACCTTGAAGCTTTCTTT | CSVQQYLEAFF
- | TRBJ2-7 | TRBV2 | 12 | - | TGTGCCAGCAGTGACAGGGGAAACGAGCAGTACTTC | CASSDRGNEQYF
- | TRBJ1-1 | TRBV6-5 | 15 | TRBD1 | TGTGCCAGCAGTTACTCGAGGCAGGGGGCCATAGAAGCTTTCTTT | CASSYSRQGAIEAFF
- | TRBJ2-7 | TRBV28 | 15 | - | TGTGCCAGCAGTTTATCTGGCAGTCGAGGGTACGAGCAGTACTTC | CASSLSGSRGYEQYF
- | TRBJ1-1 | TRBV28 | 15 | TRBD1 | TGTGCCAGCAACGTACCGGGACAGGGTAGCACTGAAGCTTTCTTT | CASNVPGQGSTEAFF
- | TRBJ2-2 | TRBV5-6 | 15 | TRBD2 | TGTGCCCGCAGAGCGAGCGGGGGGGCCAACGGGGAGCTGTTTTTT | CARRASGGANGELFF
few | TRBJ1-2 | TRBV6-2/TRBV6-3 | 13 | - | TGTGCCAGCAGACCTACAGGTTACTATGGCTACACCTTC | CASRPTGYYGYTF
- | TRBJ2-7 | TRBV24-1 | 14 | - | TGTGCCACCAGTGATTCGGCAGGGTTCTACGAGCAGTACTTC | CATSDSAGFYEQYF
- | TRBJ1-5 | TRBV6-5 | 14 | TRBD1 | TGTGCCAGCAGCTATGACAGGGCGGAACAGCCCCAGCATTTT | CASSYDRAEQPQHF
- | TRBJ2-7 | TRBV11-2 | 16 | TRBD1 | TGTGCCAGCAGCTTTTCCCGACAGGGTAGGTCCTACGAGCAGTACTTC | CASSFSRQGRSYEQYF
once | TRBJ1-5 | TRBV19 | 16 | TRBD1 | TGTGCCAGTAGTCACCGGACAGGGTCGGGCAATCAGCCCCAGCATTTT | CASSHRTGSGNQPQHF
- | TRBJ1-1 | TRBV6-2/TRBV6-3 | 15 | TRBD1 | TGTGCCAGCAGTTCCACCCAACGACAGGGGGATGAAGCTTTCTTT | CASSSTQRQGDEAFF
- | TRBJ1-1 | TRBV3-1/TRBV3-2 | 14 | TRBD1 | TGTGCCAGCAGCTCCCGACAGAGGGACAGTGAAGCTTTCTTT | CASSSRQRDSEAFF
- | TRBJ2-7 | TRBV3-1/TRBV3-2 | 12 | - | TGTGCCAGCAGCCAAGATTCTCACGAGCAGTACTTC | CASSQDSHEQYF
once | TRBJ1-2 | TRBV19 | 14 | - | TGTGCCAGTAGTATACAAGCCAGGGCCTATGGCTACACCTTC | CASSIQARAYGYTF
- | TRBJ2-1 | TRBV18 | 14 | TRBD1 | TGTGCCAGCTCACCAAGACAGGGAAGAGGTGAGCAGTTCTTC | CASSPRQGRGEQFF
- | TRBJ2-1 | TRBV4-1 | 13 | - | TGCGCCAGCATCGGGGGGCCTTACAATGAGCAGTTCTTC | CASIGGPYNEQFF
- | TRBJ2-1 | TRBV7-7 | 15 | TRBD2 | TGTGCCAGCAGCTTCCGCAGCGGGGGGTGGAATGAGCAGTTCTTC | CASSFRSGGWNEQFF
once | TRBJ2-2 | TRBV28 | 16 | TRBD1 | TGTGCCAGCAGTGGTGCCGGGACAGGGGAGACCGGGGAGCTGTTTTTT | CASSGAGTGETGELFF
- | TRBJ2-2 | TRBV19 | 14 | - | TGTGCCAGTAGTAGCGTCAGGGTGATCGGGGAGCTGTTTTTT | CASSSVRVIGELFF
- | TRBJ1-1 | TRBV7-9 | 14 | - | TGTGCCAGCAGCCTCCTCGAGTCGAACACTGAAGCTTTCTTT | CASSLLESNTEAFF
- | TRBJ2-7 | TRBV18 | 15 | TRBD1 | TGTGCCAGCTCACCTCAGGGACAGGGGGCGGAGGAGCAGTACTTC | CASSPQGQGAEEQYF
once | TRBJ2-1 | TRBV24-1 | 13 | TRBD2 | TGTGCCATCGATAGCGGGAGATCCAATGAGCAGTTCTTC | CAIDSGRSNEQFF
- | TRBJ2-5 | TRBV7-2 | 13 | - | TGTGCCAGCAGCTTTTACAGCCAAGAGACCCAGTACTTC | CASSFYSQETQYF
- | TRBJ1-2 | TRBV6-5 | 15 | - | TGTGCCAGCAGTTACTCGCCGGAGTCTAACTATGGCTACACCTTC | CASSYSPESNYGYTF
- | TRBJ1-1 | TRBV5-1 | 15 | TRBD1 | TGCGCCAGCAGCTTTACGACAGGGGCGAACACTGAAGCTTTCTTT | CASSFTTGANTEAFF
few | TRBJ2-7 | TRBV4-1 | 17 | TRBD2 | TGCGCCAGCAGCCGCCAAAGCGGACTAGCGGGTCCCTACGAGCAGTACTTC | CASSRQSGLAGPYEQYF
- | TRBJ2-3 | TRBV5-8 | 15 | TRBD2 | TGTGCCAGCAGCGCAATAGCGGGGCGCACAGATACGCAGTATTTT | CASSAIAGRTDTQYF
- | TRBJ2-2 | TRBV6-5 | 16 | TRBD1 | TGTGCCAGCACCTACTCGGGACAGGGGAACACCGGGGAGCTGTTTTTT | CASTYSGQGNTGELFF
- | TRBJ2-7 | TRBV5-4 | 15 | TRBD2 | TGTGCCAGCAGCCACCGGACTAGCGGGTCCTACGAGCAGTACTTC | CASSHRTSGSYEQYF
few | TRBJ2-2 | TRBV3-1/TRBV3-2 | 19 | TRBD2 | TGTGCCAGCAGCCAAGTAGCGGGGGGAACCAACGCGAACACCGGGGAGCTGTTTTTT | CASSQVAGGTNANTGELFF
- | TRBJ2-3 | TRBV24-1 | 15 | - | TGTGCCACCAGTGACATATTATACTCCCCCGATACGCAGTATTTT | CATSDILYSPDTQYF
once | TRBJ1-6 | TRBV7-9 | 16 | - | TGTGCCAGCAGCGGCCGGACACAGGGTGGGAATTCACCCCTCCACTTT | CASSGRTQGGNSPLHF
- | TRBJ1-1 | TRBV28 | 13 | - | TGTGCCAGCAGGGGGGGGCGGCTCACTGAAGCTTTCTTT | CASRGGRLTEAFF
- | TRBJ1-2 | TRBV24-1 | 15 | TRBD1 | TGTGCCACCAGTGATCCCGGGACAGGGAGCTATGGCTACACCTTC | CATSDPGTGSYGYTF
- | TRBJ2-3 | TRBV2 | 14 | - | TGTGCCAGCAGTGAATATCTCCCCGCGGATACGCAGTATTTT | CASSEYLPADTQYF
once | TRBJ1-2 | TRBV15 | 15 | - | TGTGCCACCAGCAGAGAAAAGGGGACTAACTATGGCTACACCTTC | CATSREKGTNYGYTF
- | TRBJ2-1 | TRBV29-1 | 13 | TRBD2 | TGCAGCGTTGTGTCTGGACTAGCGGATGAGCAGTTCTTC | CSVVSGLADEQFF
once | TRBJ1-1 | TRBV29-1 | 13 | TRBD1 | TGCAGCGTCTGGACAGGGTTGAACACTGAAGCTTTCTTT | CSVWTGLNTEAFF
- | TRBJ1-2 | TRBV7-6 | 11 | TRBD1 | TGTGCCAGCAGCTTTATGGGACAGACCACCTTC | CASSFMGQTTF
- | TRBJ2-3 | TRBV5-6 | 16 | TRBD2 | TGTGCCAGCAGCTGGGGAGCTAGCGGGGGGGCAGATACGCAGTATTTT | CASSWGASGGADTQYF
- | TRBJ1-5 | TRBV7-9 | 16 | TRBD1 | TGTGCCAGCAGCTTATCGGGACAGGGGATCAATCAGCCCCAGCATTTT | CASSLSGQGINQPQHF
- | TRBJ1-2 | TRBV19 | 16 | TRBD1 | TGTGCCAGTAGTAGAGAGGACAGGGTAGGACACTATGGCTACACCTTC | CASSREDRVGHYGYTF